These 27 T cell receptor beta chains originate from one sample sequenced in a study of blood T cell repertoires in COVID-19. The assay was immunoSEQ multiplex PCR, and TCRdb's table has in-frame clones only and misses some. The sample has more than 350,000 clones, 87% seen once. What was sequenced was PBMCs or T cells enriched from blood (not recorded which). All receptors derive from a woman aged 45 to 65 who had recovered from COVID-19.

V is TRBV12-5 and J is TRBJ1-1; tentatively, D is TRBD1 (5 bases). V was shortened by 5 bases and J by 2 bases, with 9 bases between the two germline ends. Germline CDR1 and CDR2: LGHNT and FRNRAP. The CDR3 loop spans 13 amino acids. The CDR3 is CASGLQGNTEAFF. The DNA for the CDR3 is TGTGCTAGTGGTCTTCAGGGTAACACTGAAGCTTTCTTT. The full variable domain, rest sourced from reference TRBV12-5 and TRBJ1-1, is DARVTQTPRHKVTEMGQEVTMRCQPILGHNTVFWYRQTMMQGLELLAYFRNRAPLDDSGMPKDRFSAEMPDATLATLKIQPSEPRDSAVYFCASGLQGNTEAFFGQGTRLTVV.

V is TRBV7-9 and J is TRBJ1-4; TRBD1 agrees at 9 bases. This CDR3 has 14 amino acids. Per germline, CDR1 SEHNR and CDR2 FQNEAQ (reference sequence). V was clipped by 7 bases and J by 6 bases; unmatched bases: 6. CDR3 loop: CASTKGQGYEKLFF. The CDR3 region has the DNA TGTGCCAGCACGAAGGGACAGGGCTATGAAAAACTGTTTTTT.

The chain recombines TRBV3-1 (or the pseudogene TRBV3-2) with TRBJ1-1; D is unclear. V was trimmed by 1 base and J by 0 bases, leaving 6 bases between them. Germline CDR1 LGHDT, CDR2 YNNKEL (reference sequence). The CDR3 is 14 residues long. The CDR3 region is CASSQAGLNTEAFF. The DNA for the CDR3 is TGTGCCAGCAGCCAAGCCGGTCTGAACACTGAAGCTTTCTTT.

The rearrangement uses TRBV7-3 and TRBJ2-3; the D gene is possibly TRBD2 (5 bases). Germline values: CDR1 SGHTA, CDR2 FQGTGA. Trimming shortened V by 0 bases and J by 4 bases, and 11 bases separated the two germline ends. The CDR3 is 15 amino acids. CDR3 amino acids: CASSLTAESADTQYF. Here the CDR3 DNA reads TGTGCCAGCAGCTTAACAGCGGAGAGTGCAGATACGCAGTATTTT.

The gene calls are TRBV5-1 and TRBJ2-2, with TRBD2 as a possible D gene (5 bases). From germline, CDR1 is SGHRS and CDR2 YFSETQ. This CDR3 contains 16 residues. The V end was cut by 3 bases, the J end by 6 bases, with 18 bases between. The CDR3 protein is CASSSGYASRAGELFF. As DNA, the CDR3 is TGCGCCAGCAGCTCGGGGTACGCTTCTAGGGCCGGGGAGCTGTTTTTT.

V usage is TRBV7-2 and J usage is TRBJ1-1; no clear D gene. Trimming left V 3 bases short and J 2 bases short, with 10 bases between. The CDR3 consists of 14 residues. Per germline, CDR1 SGHTA and CDR2 FQGNSA. CDR3 protein: CASSFFYSNTEAFF. Written as DNA, the CDR3 is TGTGCCAGCAGCTTTTTCTACAGCAACACTGAAGCTTTCTTT.

CDR3 loop: CSARQEYEQYF. CDR3 nucleotides: TGCAGTGCTAGACAGGAATACGAGCAGTACTTC. The V gene is TRBV20-1, the J gene TRBJ2-7; D gene unclear. Between the trimmed V and J ends, which lost 2 bases and 4 bases, there was a span of 6 bases. The length of the CDR3 is 11 residues. Germline CDR1 reads DFQATT; CDR2 reads SNEGSKA (reference sequence).

V and J are TRBV27 and TRBJ2-3; the D gene is possibly TRBD1 (5 bases). Per germline, CDR1 MNHEY and CDR2 SMNVEV (reference sequence). This CDR3 is 16 amino acids long. The V gene lost 6 bases and the J gene lost 0 bases, with 16 bases spanning the gap. The CDR3 protein is CASRPLDRFSTDTQYF. The CDR3 DNA reads TGTGCCAGCAGGCCTCTCGACAGATTTAGCACAGATACGCAGTATTTT.

The V call is TRBV4-1, the J call TRBJ1-5; TRBD1 is a possible D gene (5 bases). In germline, CDR1 is MGHRA, CDR2 YSYEKL. V shed 0 bases and J shed 0 bases, with 12 bases lying between them. The CDR3 spans 17 residues. This CDR3 reads CASSQEPGTLSNQPQHF. CDR3 coding DNA: TGCGCCAGCAGCCAAGAGCCAGGGACTCTTAGCAATCAGCCCCAGCATTTT.

The chain combines TRBV10-3 with TRBJ2-7, with 10 bases lining up with TRBD1. Germline CDR1 and CDR2: ENHRY and SYGVKD. V dropped 4 bases and J dropped 6; count of bases not matched to a gene: 6. The CDR3 is 14 amino acids. The DNA of the CDR3 is TGTGCCATCAGTGCGGGAGGGACAGGGGTCGAGCAGTACTTC. Encoded protein: CAISAGGTGVEQYF.

Turning to this clone: This CDR3 is also generated by other DNA sequences in the sample. This chain joins TRBV30 and TRBJ1-5; D is undetermined. The CDR3 is made up of 13 amino acids. The germline CDR1 and CDR2 sequences are GTSNPN and SVGIG (reference sequence). V was cut by 0 bases and J by 3 bases, with 6 bases left in between. CDR3 bases: TGTGCCTGGAGTGTTCGGGACAATCAGCCCCAGCATTTT. Translating gives CAWSVRDNQPQHF.

This chain uses TRBV28 with TRBJ1-5, with D uncertain. The ends were cut back, 6 bases at V and 3 bases at J, with 9 bases in the middle. Germline V gene lookup returns CDR1 MDHEN and CDR2 SYDVKM. CDR3 length: 13 residues. CDR3 protein: CASRLEYNQPQHF. The CDR3 DNA reads TGTGCCAGCAGACTAGAATACAATCAGCCCCAGCATTTT.

CDR3 loop: CASSQDNNPYEQYF. The CDR3 DNA sequence: TGTGCCAGCAGCCAAGATAACAACCCCTACGAGCAGTACTTC. The rearrangement joins TRBV3-1 (or the pseudogene TRBV3-2) to TRBJ2-7; D unclear. V lost 0 bases to trimming and J lost 2 bases, with 8 bases between them. This CDR3 comprises 14 residues. CDR1 is LGHDT, CDR2 YNNKEL, per germline (reference sequence).

This clone was seen once. The V call is TRBV20-1, the J call TRBJ2-3; 8 positions match TRBD2. V trimming: 3 bases; J trimming: 0 bases; junction bases outside the gene matches: 17. Germline V lookup: CDR1 DFQATT, CDR2 SNEGSKA (reference sequence). The CDR3 is 19 residues long. The CDR3 loop reads CSASSPPGGGTSSTDTQYF. In nucleotides, the CDR3 is TGCAGTGCTAGTAGCCCCCCTGGCGGGGGGACTTCAAGCACAGATACGCAGTATTTT.

The CDR3 loop reads CASSDSRMPREKNSYEQYF. The DNA for the CDR3 is TGTGCCAGCAGTGACTCGAGGATGCCACGGGAGAAAAACTCCTACGAGCAGTACTTC. The rearrangement joins TRBV6-4 to TRBJ2-7, with D possibly matching TRBD2 (6 bases). The CDR3 consists of 19 residues. Germline lookup yields CDR1 MRHNA and CDR2 SNTAGT. Trimming removed 0 bases from V and 0 bases from J, with 21 bases in between.

The genes are TRBV29-1 and TRBJ1-1, with D possibly being TRBD1 (6 bases). CDR1 is SQVTM, CDR2 ANQGSEA, per germline. V was clipped by 6 bases and J by 1 base, with 18 bases between them. The length of the CDR3 is 15 residues. CDR3 sequence: CSVATSGDWNTEAFF. CDR3 DNA sequence: TGCAGCGTCGCTACATCAGGGGATTGGAACACTGAAGCTTTCTTT.

Only one count was recorded for this clone. The J gene is TRBJ1-1, the V gene TRBV1; TRBD1, as called in the table, went unchecked against the DNA. TRBV1 is designated a pseudogene. The CDR3 consists of 19 residues. The CDR3 DNA reads as TGCACCAGCAGCCGGATCTCAAACCGGGACAGGGGAGTGGACACTGAAGCTTTCTTT. This translates into CTSSRISNRDRGVDTEAFF.

This sequence joins TRBV30 and TRBJ1-2; a weak D match, TRBD1 (5 bases). This CDR3 is built from 11 residues. The germline V gene has CDR1 GTSNPN and CDR2 SVGIG (reference sequence). V lost 1 base and J 8 bases, leaving 8 bases between the germline ends. In nucleotides, the CDR3 is TGTGCCTGGAGTGCCAGGGTCGGCTACACCTTC. Its protein is CAWSARVGYTF.

This clone was found a few times. The V and J genes are TRBV7-9 and TRBJ1-4; D call uncertain. The CDR3 is 16 residues long. The V gene's germline CDR1 is SEHNR and CDR2 FQNEAQ (reference sequence). V lost 1 base and J lost 4, with 13 bases in between. Here the CDR3 reads CASSLVSAGYNEKLFF. CDR3 DNA: TGTGCCAGCAGCTTAGTTTCGGCAGGCTATAATGAAAAACTGTTTTTT.

V is TRBV18 and J is TRBJ2-1, with TRBD1 identical over 10 bases. J lost 6 bases, V lost 3 bases, and 5 bases had no gene match. Germline V gene lookup returns CDR1 KGHSH and CDR2 LQKENI. This CDR3 contains 15 residues. The CDR3 sequence: CASSPGQGRINEQFF. CDR3 DNA: TGTGCCAGCTCACCGGGACAGGGGAGGATCAATGAGCAGTTCTTC.

There are a few counts of this clone. The genes are TRBV7-2 and TRBJ1-1; D unresolved. The CDR3 loop spans 15 amino acids. V lost 1 base, J lost 3 bases, and 12 bases lay in between. Germline V gene data show CDR1 as SGHTA and CDR2 as FQGNSA. The CDR3 here is CASSLELEAYTEAFF. CDR3 DNA sequence: TGTGCCAGCAGCTTAGAGCTCGAGGCGTACACTGAAGCTTTCTTT.

This clone appeared a few times. This rearrangement joins TRBV2 to TRBJ1-2; 7 bases fit TRBD1. The CDR3 contains 14 residues. V was pared by 1 base and J by 7 bases, with 6 bases of the junction left unmatched. In germline, CDR1 is SNHLY, CDR2 FYNNEI. The CDR3: CASSEGQGLGGYTF. CDR3 bases: TGTGCCAGCAGTGAAGGACAGGGTTTGGGTGGCTACACCTTC.

The chain carries TRBV6-5 and TRBJ1-2; a weak D match, TRBD1 (6 bases). CDR1 is MNHEY and CDR2 is SVGAGI in the germline V gene. This CDR3 spans 14 amino acids. V lost 3 bases and J lost 4, with 12 bases in between. CDR3 DNA: TGTGCCAGCAGTTATTTGCAGGGGAGCTATGGCTACACCTTC. Its translation: CASSYLQGSYGYTF.

Worth noting for this clone: Relative to the germline gene, one junction end is altered; a read error may explain this. The chain carries TRBV5-1 and TRBJ2-7; 7 positions match TRBD1. Germline assignment: CDR1 SGHRS and CDR2 YFSETQ. This CDR3 has 12 residues. CDR3 nucleotide sequence: TGCGCCAGCAGCTGGAACCAGGGGGAGCGGTACTTC. It yields the protein CASSWNQGERYF. The whole variable domain, filled in from reference TRBV5-1 and TRBJ2-7, reads KAGVTQTPRYLIKTRGQQVTLSCSPISGHRSVSWYQQTPGQGLQFLFEYFSETQRNKGNFPGRFSGRQFSNSRSEMNVSTLELGDSALYLCASSWNQGERYFGPGTRLTVT.

This chain links TRBV27 with TRBJ1-1; 7 bases map to TRBD1. This CDR3 spans 14 amino acids. The V gene's germline CDR1 is MNHEY and CDR2 SMNVEV (reference sequence). V was pared by 8 bases and J by 3 bases, with 9 bases of the junction left unmatched. The chain's CDR3 is CASRTGLPHTEAFF. The CDR3 DNA is TGTGCCAGCCGGACAGGCCTACCCCACACTGAAGCTTTCTTT.

In DNA, the CDR3 is TGCGCCAGCAGCCAAGAGGCCCGCTATGGCTACACCTTC. Translation gives CASSQEARYGYTF. This chain uses TRBV4-1 with TRBJ1-2; D remains ambiguous. The CDR3 runs to 13 residues. Germline lookup yields CDR1 MGHRA and CDR2 YSYEKL. The V gene lost 0 bases and the J gene lost 4 bases, with 6 bases spanning the gap.

V and J are TRBV27 and TRBJ2-2; a possible D gene is TRBD1 (5 bases). The CDR3 spans 14 residues. CDR1 is MNHEY and CDR2 is SMNVEV in the germline V gene (reference sequence). Deletions cut 6 bases from V and 6 bases from J, with 14 bases between. CDR3 region: CASRKVDRAGELFF. The DNA for the CDR3 is TGTGCCAGCAGAAAAGTTGACAGAGCCGGGGAGCTGTTTTTT.